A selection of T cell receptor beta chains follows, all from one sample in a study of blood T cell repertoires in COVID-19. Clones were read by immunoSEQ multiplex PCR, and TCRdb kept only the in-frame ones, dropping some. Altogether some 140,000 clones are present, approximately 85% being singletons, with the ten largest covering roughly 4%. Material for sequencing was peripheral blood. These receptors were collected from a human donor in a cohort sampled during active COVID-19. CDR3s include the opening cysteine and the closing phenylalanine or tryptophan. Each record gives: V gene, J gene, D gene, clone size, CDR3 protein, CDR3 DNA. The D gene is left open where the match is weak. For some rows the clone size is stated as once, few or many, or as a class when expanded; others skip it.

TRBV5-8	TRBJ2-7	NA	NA	CASIPEGRGLAYEQYF	TGTGCCAGCATCCCGGAGGGACGGGGGTTAGCCTACGAGCAGTACTTC
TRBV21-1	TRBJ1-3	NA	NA	CASSNPREATGNTIYF	TGTGCCAGCAGCAACCCCAGGGAAGCAACTGGAAACACCATATATTTT
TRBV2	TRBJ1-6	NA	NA	CASSDGDITLHF	TGTGCCAGCAGTGATGGTGACATAACCCTCCACTTT
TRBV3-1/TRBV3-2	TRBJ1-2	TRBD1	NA	CASSRGQGERTGGYTF	TGTGCCAGCAGCCGGGGACAGGGGGAGAGGACGGGAGGCTACACCTTC
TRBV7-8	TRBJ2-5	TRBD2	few	CASSLRWGTSGYQETQYF	TGTGCCAGCAGCCTCAGGTGGGGGACTAGCGGGTACCAAGAGACCCAGTACTTC
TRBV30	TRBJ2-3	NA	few	CAWSPFVIGGTDTQYF	TGTGCCTGGAGTCCCTTCGTTATAGGAGGAACAGATACGCAGTATTTT
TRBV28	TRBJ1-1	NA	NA	CASSPPTVRKAFF	TGTGCCAGCAGTCCCCCCACAGTTCGGAAAGCTTTCTTT
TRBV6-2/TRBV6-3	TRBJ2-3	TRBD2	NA	CASSYKFSAGLDPADTQYF	TGTGCCAGCAGTTATAAATTTTCCGCGGGACTAGATCCCGCAGATACGCAGTATTTT
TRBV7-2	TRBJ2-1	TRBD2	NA	CASSLGLAGGQGEQFF	TGTGCCAGCAGCTTGGGGCTAGCGGGAGGGCAGGGTGAGCAGTTCTTC
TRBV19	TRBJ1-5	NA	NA	CASNPQTAYQPQHF	TGTGCCAGTAATCCTCAGACAGCTTATCAGCCCCAGCATTTT